This T cell receptor beta chain was found in a study of CD8+CD57+ T cells in acquired aplastic anemia. In the study overall: Mean yield of DNA from sorted CD4+ and CD8+ cells was 2.5 to 4 ug.

With respect to this clonotype: Its target is unknown.

Notes on the study in general: Any difference that existed in CD8+ Simpson's diversity between patients and controls was not significant. Patients and controls shared just under 30 CD8+ CDR3 sequences, highly expressed in patients.

The study profiled TCR beta VDJ and CDR3 using genomic DNA as template. TCRdb redid the calling of the reads with MiXCR, one entry per CDR3 protein. In the table there are some 160,000 distinct CDR3 sequences, under 55% of which are singletons. Patients sequenced had flow cytometry evidence of CD8+CD57+ cell expansion. All patients had severe acquired aplastic anemia. The CDR3 is 12 residues long. Germline V gives CDR1 LNHDA, CDR2 SQIVND (reference sequence). The V and J genes are TRBV19 and TRBJ1-2; no firm D call. This TCR derives from a human donor with aplastic anemia. Sequenced input: sorted CD4+, CD8+, or CD8+CD57+ T cells (not recorded which) from PBMCs. CDR3 nucleotides: TGTGCTAGTGAGTCCGCTAACTATGGCTACACCTTC. It specifies CASESANYGYTF.